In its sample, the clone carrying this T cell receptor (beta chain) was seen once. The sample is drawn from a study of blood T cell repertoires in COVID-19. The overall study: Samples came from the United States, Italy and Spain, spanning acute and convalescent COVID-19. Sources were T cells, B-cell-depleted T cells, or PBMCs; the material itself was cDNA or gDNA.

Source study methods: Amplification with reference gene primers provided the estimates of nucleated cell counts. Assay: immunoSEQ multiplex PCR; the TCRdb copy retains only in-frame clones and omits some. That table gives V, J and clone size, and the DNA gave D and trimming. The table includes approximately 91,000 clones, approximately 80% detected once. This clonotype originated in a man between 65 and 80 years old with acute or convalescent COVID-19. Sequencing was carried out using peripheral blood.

CDR3 nucleotides: TGTGCCAGTAGTTTTAACAGGGGAGGCGAGCAGTACTTC. Translating gives CASSFNRGGEQYF. The chain links TRBV19 to TRBJ2-7; TRBD1 might be the D (7 bases). Germline loops: CDR1 LNHDA, CDR2 SQIVND (reference sequence). The CDR3 has 13 amino acids. Trimming cost V 5 bases and J 6 bases, with 14 bases left between them.